The T cell receptor (beta chain) described here comes from a study of blood T cell repertoires in COVID-19. Only in-frame clones appear in the TCRdb table, and some are missing; sequencing was by immunoSEQ multiplex PCR. The table lists about 200,000 clones, about nine tenths of them singletons, with approximately 2.2% in the top ten. Germline V gene data show CDR1 as SGHDN and CDR2 as FVKESK. V shed 0 bases and J 4 bases; nucleotides not matched to a gene: 4. The length of the CDR3 is 16 residues. Researchers sorted participants into cohorts using their self-reported clinical history. This rearrangement joins TRBV14 to TRBJ2-5; 11 bases agree with TRBD1. The source material was PBMCs or T cells enriched from blood (not recorded which). The receptor's source is a woman aged 30 to 39 who had recovered from COVID-19. Here the CDR3 reads CASSQEGTGGRETQYF. The CDR3 DNA follows: TGTGCCAGCAGCCAAGAGGGGACAGGGGGAAGAGAGACCCAGTACTTC.